This TCR beta chain was captured in a study of TIL therapy for anti-PD-1-resistant metastatic lung cancer. As for the study in general: Progressing patients received lymphodepletion, expanded TIL infusion and IL-2.

The libraries were made with immunoSEQ v3. The protocol was immunoSEQ multiplex PCR, while the TCRdb copy is restricted to in-frame clones and leaves out a portion. The sample lists roughly 58,000 clones; over 75% were seen once. V lost 3 bases, J lost 3 bases, and 9 bases lay in between. The CDR3 totals 13 residues. Sample time point: pre-treatment sample, taken before nivolumab and TIL therapy. This material consisted of blood, taken at baseline. The clonotype originates from a person between 25 and 79 years old with non-small cell lung cancer. The rearrangement uses TRBV12-3 or TRBV12-4 and TRBJ2-7; D ambiguous. The CDR3 loop is CASSFPSGYEQYF. CDR3 DNA: TGTGCCAGCAGTTTTCCCTCTGGCTACGAGCAGTACTTC.